Below, 14 T cell receptor beta chains from the same sample are listed, as sequenced in a study of T cell repertoires in cytomegalovirus infection. MiXCR, applied by TCRdb to the reads, yields one record per CDR3 protein. Here the sample spans some 680,000 distinct CDR3 sequences, roughly a third being singletons. Sample: PBMCs. The receptors were sampled from a human donor in good health (CMV status not recorded). Some clones in this sample may be carry-over from other donors' samples.

The rearrangement joins TRBV6-8 to TRBJ1-2; D gene uncertain. The CDR3 is 16 amino acids. V lost 6 bases to trimming and J lost 5 bases, with 22 bases between them. The germline CDR1 and CDR2 sequences are MNHGY and SAAAGT. Written as DNA, the CDR3 is TGTGCCAGCAGGCCGATAGGTCCGGTTGGGGAGTATGGCTACACCTTC. Translated, it gives CASRPIGPVGEYGYTF.

The chain combines TRBV28 with TRBJ1-1; no firm D call. CDR3 length: 19 residues. Germline CDR1 is MDHEN and CDR2 is SYDVKM. V was trimmed by 7 bases and J by 4 bases, leaving 31 bases between them. The CDR3 reads CASTPIPAGPYTWGTEAFF. DNA of the CDR3: TGTGCCAGCACTCCGATACCCGCCGGTCCCTATACATGGGGCACTGAAGCTTTCTTT.

Turning to this clonotype: One end of the junction varies from germline; a read error may be responsible. The V and J genes are TRBV23-1 and TRBJ2-7; D not resolved. TRBV23-1 is an ORF, and what it does is uncertain. CDR3 length: 12 amino acids. DNA of the CDR3: TGCGACAGCAGTCACAGAACTTACGAGCAGTACTTC. Translation gives CDSSHRTYEQYF.

The V and J genes are TRBV20-1 and TRBJ2-4; possibly TRBD1 for D (6 bases). Germline V gene lookup returns CDR1 DFQATT and CDR2 SNEGSKA (reference sequence). The CDR3 runs to 15 residues. V was pared by 5 bases and J by 0 bases, with 14 bases between. The CDR3 region is CSAQLRGLAKNIQYF. CDR3 nucleotides: TGCAGTGCTCAACTCAGGGGCCTAGCCAAAAACATTCAGTACTTC.

The V gene is TRBV5-5, the J gene TRBJ1-3, with D uncertain. This CDR3 is built from 16 residues. Germline CDR1 is SGHKS and CDR2 is YYEKEE (reference sequence). V was cut by 0 bases and J by 0 bases, with 10 bases left in between. As DNA, the CDR3 is TGTGCCAGCAGCTTGGATTCGAAACTCTCTGGAAACACCATATATTTT. As protein: CASSLDSKLSGNTIYF. The whole variable domain, filled in from reference TRBV5-5 and TRBJ1-3, reads DAGVTQSPTHLIKTRGQQVTLRCSPISGHKSVSWYQQVLGQGPQFIFQYYEKEERGRGNFPDRFSARQFPNYSSELNVNALLLGDSALYLCASSLDSKLSGNTIYFGEGSWLTVV.

This clonotype was recorded a few times. The chain has TRBV7-8 and TRBJ2-7; D unclear. Germline V gene data show CDR1 as SGHVS and CDR2 as FQNEAQ. The CDR3 consists of 15 residues. The V end was cut by 2 bases, the J end by 3 bases, with 14 bases between. In DNA form, the CDR3 reads TGTGCCAGCAGCTTATACTCAGGCATTTACTACGAGCAGTACTTC. Amino acid sequence: CASSLYSGIYYEQYF.

The CDR3 region is CASSLQGEVNGETYEQYF. CDR3 coding DNA: TGTGCCAGCAGTCTACAGGGGGAAGTTAACGGGGAGACCTACGAGCAGTACTTC. The chain is built from TRBV7-2 and TRBJ2-7; TRBD1 agrees at 8 bases. Germline V gives CDR1 SGHTA, CDR2 FQGNSA. The V gene end was trimmed by 6 bases and the J gene end by 2 bases; junction bases not matched to a gene: 18. This CDR3 is built from 18 residues.

This clonotype was observed a handful of times. The CDR3 DNA reads as TGTGCCAGCAGCGCCTCAGGGTATGGCACAGATACGCAGTATTTT. As protein: CASSASGYGTDTQYF. The chain couples TRBV7-3 to TRBJ2-3; TRBD1 might be the D (5 bases). CDR1 and CDR2 from the germline V gene are SGHTA and FQGTGA. V lost 5 bases to trimming and J lost 1 base, with 13 bases between them. The CDR3 has 15 amino acids. Looking up the rest from reference TRBV7-3 and TRBJ2-3 gives the full variable domain: GAGVSQTPSNKVTEKGKYVELRCDPISGHTALYWYRQSLGQGPEFLIYFQGTGAADDSGLPNDRFFAVRPEGSVSTLKIQRTERGDSAVYLCASSASGYGTDTQYFGPGTRLTVL.

To note about this clonotype: Possible read error: a much larger clone is one base away. The genes are TRBV28 and TRBJ1-5, with a weak D call TRBD1 (6 bases). Germline assignment: CDR1 MDHEN and CDR2 SYDVKM. Trimming cost V 6 bases and J 1 base, with 10 bases left between them. CDR3 size: 14 residues. The CDR3 DNA follows: TGTGCCAGCAGCCACAGGGTGAGCAATCAGCCCCAGCATTTT. It is translated as CASSHRVSNQPQHF.

The chain joins TRBV7-6 to TRBJ2-2; 11 bases are shared with TRBD2. Trimming removed 7 bases from V and 6 bases from J; junction bases left unmatched: 16. Germline V lookup: CDR1 SGHVS, CDR2 FNYEAQ. The length of the CDR3 is 18 residues. CDR3 loop: CASTTLATSGTVAGELFF. DNA for the CDR3: TGTGCCAGCACCACTTTGGCGACTAGCGGGACGGTCGCCGGGGAGCTGTTTTTT.

This clonotype was seen more than once but under ten times. The V and J genes are TRBV12-3 or TRBV12-4 and TRBJ1-1, with a tentative D call TRBD1 (5 bases). The CDR3 consists of 16 residues. Trimming shortened V by 2 bases and J by 0 bases, and 13 bases separated the two germline ends. CDR3 nucleotide sequence: TGTGCCAGCAGTTTATCGCGGGGCTTGATGAACACTGAAGCTTTCTTT. Its translation: CASSLSRGLMNTEAFF.

With regard to this clonotype: Possible read error: a much larger clone is one base away. V is TRBV7-2 and J is TRBJ2-3; D may match TRBD1 or TRBD2 (7 bases each). Germline CDR1 SGHTA, CDR2 FQGNSA. This CDR3 is 16 amino acids long. DNA of the CDR3: TGTGCCAGCAGCTTCGAGTACGGGGGGACAGTAGATACGAAGTATTTT. Its translation: CASSFEYGGTVDTKYF.

This clonotype was picked up one time. This sequence joins TRBV14 and TRBJ1-2; D perhaps matches TRBD1 (6 bases). This CDR3 comprises 14 residues. Germline CDR1 SGHDN, CDR2 FVKESK. Trimming shortened V by 1 base and J by 8 bases, and 14 bases separated the two germline ends. The CDR3 DNA sequence: TGTGCCAGCAGCCAAGGATCCGGGACAATAGGCTACACCTTC. Translation: CASSQGSGTIGYTF.

In this sample, this clonotype turned up a few times. The chain links TRBV10-3 to TRBJ2-7, with 7 nucleotides matching TRBD1. Germline V CDR1 and CDR2: ENHRY, SYGVKD. V lost 2 bases, J lost 0 bases, and 7 bases stayed unmatched. The CDR3 totals 16 residues. The CDR3: CAISEGGQYYSYEQYF. The CDR3 bases are TGTGCCATCAGTGAGGGGGGACAGTACTACTCCTACGAGCAGTACTTC.